What follows are 8 T cell receptor beta chains derived from one specimen sequenced in a study of cytomegalovirus exposure and HLA in healthy donors (dated by TCRdb to about 2017). Receptors were amplified or captured by the immunoSEQ multiplex PCR assay. For the multiplex PCR, a mixture combining 60 forward primers for TCR Vbeta segments and 13 reverse primers for TCR Jbeta segments was used. TCRdb re-hosts the immuneACCESS table, in-frame sequences only. Its copies lack some clones; in the studies checked, an unresolved V gene accounts for under half of them, and the cause for the rest is not known. The table held for this sample gives some 110,000 clones. The ten most abundant clones make up less than 3% of the sample. Source material: PBMCs. These receptor sequences come from a man aged 25 to 45 in good health and CMV-seronegative.

The chain carries TRBV4-1 and TRBJ1-1; no reliable D call. CDR3 size: 14 residues. The V gene lost 0 bases and the J gene lost 11 bases, with 16 bases spanning the gap. The germline gives CDR1 MGHRA, CDR2 YSYEKL. The CDR3 bases are TGCGCCAGCAGCCAAGAAGAGAATTCCCGAGGTGCTTTCTTT. Encoded protein: CASSQEENSRGAFF.

This rearrangement joins TRBV28 to TRBJ1-1, with D possibly matching TRBD1 (5 bases). Trimming took 6 bases from V and 1 from J, leaving 9 bases between them. The CDR3 is made up of 13 amino acids. The germline V gene encodes CDR1 MDHEN and CDR2 SYDVKM. The CDR3 nucleotides are TGTGCCAGCAGACTCACAGGGAACACTGAAGCTTTCTTT. It codes for CASRLTGNTEAFF. Complete variable domain (other parts from reference TRBV28 and TRBJ1-1): DVKVTQSSRYLVKRTGEKVFLECVQDMDHENMFWYRQDPGLGLRLIYFSYDVKMKEKGDIPEGYSVSREKKERFSLILESASTNQTSMYLCASRLTGNTEAFFGQGTRLTVV.

The chain combines TRBV7-2 with TRBJ2-7, with 10 bases aligning to TRBD2. Germline loops: CDR1 SGHTA, CDR2 FQGNSA. CDR3 size: 17 residues. With V trimmed by 5 bases and J by 4 bases, 14 bases remained unmatched. The CDR3 spells CASSPFLLAGRTYEQYF. CDR3 sequence (DNA): TGTGCCAGCAGCCCTTTCCTACTAGCGGGACGAACGTACGAGCAGTACTTC.

The J gene is TRBJ2-7, the V gene TRBV5-1, with TRBD2 as a possible D gene (6 bases). V was trimmed by 6 bases and J by 0 bases, leaving 10 bases between them. The CDR3 length is 13 residues. CDR1 and CDR2 from the germline V gene are SGHRS and YFSETQ. CDR3 nucleotide sequence: TGCGCCAGCAACCCGGGAGACTCCTACGAGCAGTACTTC. It specifies CASNPGDSYEQYF. The whole variable domain, remainder taken from reference TRBV5-1 and TRBJ2-7, is KAGVTQTPRYLIKTRGQQVTLSCSPISGHRSVSWYQQTPGQGLQFLFEYFSETQRNKGNFPGRFSGRQFSNSRSEMNVSTLELGDSALYLCASNPGDSYEQYFGPGTRLTVT.

This sequence joins TRBV5-6 and TRBJ1-5, with D unclear. The CDR3 has 15 residues. Trimming pared 0 bases from V and 2 bases from J, leaving 9 bases between. Germline V CDR1 and CDR2: SGHDT, YYEEEE. The CDR3 nucleotides are TGTGCCAGCAGCTTGGCGAGTTACCGCAATCAGCCCCAGCATTTT. Its translation is CASSLASYRNQPQHF. The full variable domain, completed using reference TRBV5-6 and TRBJ1-5, is DAGVTQSPTHLIKTRGQQVTLRCSPKSGHDTVSWYQQALGQGPQFIFQYYEEEERQRGNFPDRFSGHQFPNYSSELNVNALLLGDSALYLCASSLASYRNQPQHFGDGTRLSIL.

The chain recombines TRBV7-9 with TRBJ2-3, with TRBD2 identical over 15 bases. The CDR3 has 18 amino acids. Trimming removed 5 bases from V and 1 base from J; junction bases left unmatched: 7. Germline CDR1 and CDR2: SEHNR and FQNEAQ (reference sequence). This chain's CDR3 is CASSPRTSGRAGTDTQYF. DNA of the CDR3: TGTGCCAGCAGCCCAAGGACTAGCGGGAGGGCAGGCACAGATACGCAGTATTTT.

The CDR3 here is CSVEGLAGDSLFF. The CDR3 DNA reads TGCAGCGTTGAAGGGCTAGCGGGAGATAGTTTGTTCTTC. The rearrangement links TRBV29-1 to TRBJ2-1; 10 positions agree with TRBD2. V trimming: 1 base; J trimming: 15 bases; junction bases outside the gene matches: 9. CDR3 length: 13 amino acids. From germline, CDR1 is SQVTM and CDR2 ANQGSEA.

This chain connects TRBV7-2 to TRBJ2-7, with TRBD2 as a possible D gene (6 bases). The ends were cut back, 0 bases at V and 2 bases at J, with 11 bases in the middle. In germline, CDR1 is SGHTA, CDR2 FQGNSA. The CDR3 contains 15 residues. The CDR3 is CASSLAASETYEQYF. The CDR3 DNA reads TGTGCCAGCAGCTTAGCGGCTAGCGAGACCTACGAGCAGTACTTC.